Following are 9 T cell receptor beta chains from one sample sequenced in a study of preoperative IRX-2 immunotherapy in early breast cancer. The data were produced by immunoSEQ multiplex PCR, yet TCRdb's version contains in-frame clones alone and is incomplete. The sample holds tens of thousands of clones, roughly 89% seen once. Treatment given: preoperative locoregional IRX-2 cytokine immunotherapy. Sequenced here: tumor tissue, sampled after IRX-2 immunotherapy. The receptor set was obtained from a human donor with breast cancer.

The CDR3 here is CASSQGSGGALGQFF. In DNA, the CDR3 is TGTGCCAGCAGCCAAGGTAGCGGGGGGGCCCTTGGACAGTTCTTC. The chain combines TRBV14 with TRBJ2-1; 11 nucleotides agree with TRBD2. The CDR3 has 15 amino acids. The germline gives CDR1 SGHDN, CDR2 FVKESK. With 1 base clipped from V and 13 bases from J, the junction kept 9 bases outside the gene matches.

This clone was seen a single time. The junction departs from germline at one end; a sequencing error may be responsible. V usage is TRBV23-1 and J usage is TRBJ2-2, with a tentative D call TRBD2 (5 bases). TRBV23-1 is an open reading frame whose function is uncertain. This CDR3 is built from 13 residues. As DNA, the CDR3 is TGCGCCAGCCTCGACGGGAACTCCGGGGAGCTGTTTTTT. It encodes CASLDGNSGELFF.

This clone was counted once. The J gene is TRBJ1-6, the V gene TRBV19, with D perhaps TRBD1 (5 bases). There are 13 residues in the CDR3. V was clipped by 10 bases and J by 7 bases, with 14 bases between them. Looked up from germline, CDR1 is LNHDA and CDR2 is SQIVND (reference sequence). The CDR3 DNA reads as TGTGCCACTGAACAGGCCCCAAATTCACCCCTCCACTTT. It translates to CATEQAPNSPLHF.

The chain is built from TRBV7-8 and TRBJ1-1; 7 bases are a match to TRBD1. Germline CDR1 SGHVS, CDR2 FQNEAQ. The CDR3 consists of 15 residues. Trimming removed 5 bases from V and 3 bases from J; junction bases left unmatched: 9. The DNA of the CDR3 is TGTGCCAGCAGCCTGACTTCCCAGGGGGACACTGAAGCTTTCTTT. It encodes CASSLTSQGDTEAFF.

This clone came up once. The V call is TRBV7-7, the J call TRBJ2-6, with a possible D match to TRBD2 (6 bases). The CDR3 sequence is 14 residues long. CDR1 and CDR2 from the germline V gene are SSHAT and FNYEAQ (reference sequence). V was shortened by 4 bases and J by 3 bases, with 7 bases between the two germline ends. DNA for the CDR3: TGTGCCAGCAGCTCCGGGGGTGGGGCCAACGTCCTGACTTTC. It translates to CASSSGGGANVLTF.

This clone was seen more than once but under ten times. This chain uses TRBV6-8 with TRBJ1-5; no firm D call. From germline, CDR1 is MNHGY and CDR2 SAAAGT. The length of the CDR3 is 13 residues. Trimming removed 10 bases from V and 5 bases from J, with 15 bases in between. CDR3 DNA: TGTGCCATCAAGGAGGCGGACTATCAGCCCCAGCATTTT. It yields the protein CAIKEADYQPQHF.

In nucleotides, the CDR3 is TGTGCCAGCAGCGACCCCAGGACAGAGCAACTCTCCTACGAGCAGTACTTC. As protein: CASSDPRTEQLSYEQYF. V is TRBV6-8 and J is TRBJ2-7; perhaps TRBD1 as D (6 bases). Germline V gene lookup returns CDR1 MNHGY and CDR2 SAAAGT. The V and J ends lost 6 bases and 0 bases respectively, with 21 bases between them. CDR3 length: 17 amino acids.

This clone has a single count. The chain employs TRBV6-8 and TRBJ1-2; 9 positions match TRBD1. The ends lost 5 bases at V and 5 bases at J; junction bases unmatched: 3. The CDR3 is made up of 13 amino acids. Germline assignment: CDR1 MNHGY and CDR2 SAAAGT. The CDR3 DNA follows: TGTGCCAGCAGTACCGACAGGGGGTATGGCTACACCTTC. Protein: CASSTDRGYGYTF.

The gene calls are TRBV6-8 and TRBJ2-7, with D possibly being TRBD1 (5 bases). This CDR3 spans 15 amino acids. From germline, CDR1 is MNHGY and CDR2 SAAAGT. The V end was cut by 2 bases, the J end by 6 bases, with 17 bases between. CDR3 in DNA: TGTGCCAGCAGTTACGTGGCAGGGAAGTCGGCCGAGCAGTACTTC. Translation gives CASSYVAGKSAEQYF.